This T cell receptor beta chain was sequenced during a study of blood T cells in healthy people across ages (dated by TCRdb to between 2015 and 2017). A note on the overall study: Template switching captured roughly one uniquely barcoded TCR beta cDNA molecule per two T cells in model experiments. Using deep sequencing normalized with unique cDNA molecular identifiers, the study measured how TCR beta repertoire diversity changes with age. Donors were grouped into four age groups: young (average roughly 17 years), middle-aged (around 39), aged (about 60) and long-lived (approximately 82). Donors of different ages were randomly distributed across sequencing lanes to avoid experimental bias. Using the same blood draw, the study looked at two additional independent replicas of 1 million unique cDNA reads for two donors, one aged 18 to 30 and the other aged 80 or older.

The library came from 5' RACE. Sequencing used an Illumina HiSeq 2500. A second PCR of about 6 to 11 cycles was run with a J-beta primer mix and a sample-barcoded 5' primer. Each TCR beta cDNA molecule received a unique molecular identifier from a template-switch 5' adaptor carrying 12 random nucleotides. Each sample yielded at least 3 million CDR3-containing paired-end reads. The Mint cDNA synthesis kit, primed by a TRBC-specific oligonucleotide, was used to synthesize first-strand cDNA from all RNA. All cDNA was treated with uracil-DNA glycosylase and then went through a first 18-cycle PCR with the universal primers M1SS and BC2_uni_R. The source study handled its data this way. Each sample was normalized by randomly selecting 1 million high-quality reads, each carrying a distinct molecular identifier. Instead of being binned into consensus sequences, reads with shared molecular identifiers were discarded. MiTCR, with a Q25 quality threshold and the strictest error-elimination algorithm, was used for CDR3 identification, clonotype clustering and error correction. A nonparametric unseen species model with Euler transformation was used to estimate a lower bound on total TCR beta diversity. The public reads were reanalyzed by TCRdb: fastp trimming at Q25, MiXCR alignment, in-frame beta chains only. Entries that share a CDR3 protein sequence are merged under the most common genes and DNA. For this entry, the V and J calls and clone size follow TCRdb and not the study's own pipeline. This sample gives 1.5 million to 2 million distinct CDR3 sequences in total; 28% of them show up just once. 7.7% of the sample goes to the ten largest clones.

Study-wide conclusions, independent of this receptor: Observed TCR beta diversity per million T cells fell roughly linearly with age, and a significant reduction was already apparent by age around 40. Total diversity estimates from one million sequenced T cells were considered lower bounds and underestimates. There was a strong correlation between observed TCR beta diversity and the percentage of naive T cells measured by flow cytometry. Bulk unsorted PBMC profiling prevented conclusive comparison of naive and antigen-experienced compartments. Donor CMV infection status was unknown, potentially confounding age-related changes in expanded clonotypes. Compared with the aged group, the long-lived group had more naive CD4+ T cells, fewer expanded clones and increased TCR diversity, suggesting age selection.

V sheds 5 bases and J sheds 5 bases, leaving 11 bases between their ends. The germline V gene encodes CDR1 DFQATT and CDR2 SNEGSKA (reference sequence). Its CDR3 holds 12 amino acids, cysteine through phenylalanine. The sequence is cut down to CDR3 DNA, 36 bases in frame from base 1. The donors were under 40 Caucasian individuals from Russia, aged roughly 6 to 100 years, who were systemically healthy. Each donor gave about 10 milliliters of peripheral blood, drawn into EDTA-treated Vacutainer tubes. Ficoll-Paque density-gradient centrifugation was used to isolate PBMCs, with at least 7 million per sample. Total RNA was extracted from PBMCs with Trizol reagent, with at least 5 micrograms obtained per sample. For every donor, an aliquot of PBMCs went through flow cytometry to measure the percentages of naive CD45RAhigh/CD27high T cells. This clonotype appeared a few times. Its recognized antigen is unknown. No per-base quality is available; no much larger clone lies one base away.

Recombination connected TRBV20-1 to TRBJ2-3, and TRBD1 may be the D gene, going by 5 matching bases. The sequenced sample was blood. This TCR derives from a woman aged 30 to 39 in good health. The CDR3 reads CSAGRVGDTQYF. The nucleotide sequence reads TGCAGTGCTGGCAGGGTTGGAGATACGCAGTATTTT.